This T cell receptor beta chain was profiled in a study of neurological immune-mediated disorders. The sample holds many counts of this clonotype. Its target is not known. TCRdb processed the 5' RACE reads anew with MiXCR; each CDR3 protein has one entry. Of tens of thousands of distinct CDR3 sequences listed, 4% to 6% are singletons. The study, taken as a whole, reports: Multiple sclerosis patients had less TCR clonal expansion than even healthy controls, unlike HTLV-1-associated myelopathy.

Germline V gives CDR1 DFQATT, CDR2 SNEGSKA (reference sequence). The CDR3 runs 15 residues. The V end was cut by 6 bases, the J end by 1 base, with 17 bases between. This chain joins TRBV20-1 and TRBJ2-3; D may match TRBD1 or TRBD2 (5 bases each). This TCR was recovered from a man between 18 and 35 years old with multiple sclerosis. Specimen: PBMCs. The CDR3 DNA reads as TGCAGTGCCGGGACCGACTATCCCCGCACAGATACGCAGTATTTT. This translates into CSAGTDYPRTDTQYF.